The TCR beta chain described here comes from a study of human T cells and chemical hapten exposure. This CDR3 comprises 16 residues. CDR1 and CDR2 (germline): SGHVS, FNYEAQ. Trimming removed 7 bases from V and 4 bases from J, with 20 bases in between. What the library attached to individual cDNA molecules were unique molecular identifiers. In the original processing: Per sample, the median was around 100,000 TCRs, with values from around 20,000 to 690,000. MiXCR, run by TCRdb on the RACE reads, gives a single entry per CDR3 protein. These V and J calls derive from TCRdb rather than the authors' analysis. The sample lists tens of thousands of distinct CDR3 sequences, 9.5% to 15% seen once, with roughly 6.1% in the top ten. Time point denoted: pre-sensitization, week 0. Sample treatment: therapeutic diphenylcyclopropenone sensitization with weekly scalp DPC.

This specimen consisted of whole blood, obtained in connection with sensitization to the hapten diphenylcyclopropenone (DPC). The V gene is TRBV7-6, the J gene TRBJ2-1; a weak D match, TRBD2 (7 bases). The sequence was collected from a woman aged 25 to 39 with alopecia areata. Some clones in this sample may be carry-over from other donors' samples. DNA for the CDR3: TGTGCCAGCACCCCTTTAGAAGGGAGGGGGTACAATGAGCAGTTCTTC. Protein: CASTPLEGRGYNEQFF.